This T cell receptor beta chain was recorded in a study of T cells in narcolepsy. Looking at the study overall: Enrolled donors included narcolepsy type 1 or type 2 patients and healthy controls.

This table comes from immunoSEQ multiplex PCR, and its TCRdb copy is limited to in-frame clones, with some not included. The sample shows around 26,000 clones, around two thirds of them seen only once. The V gene's germline CDR1 is SQVTM and CDR2 ANQGSEA. Between the trimmed V and J ends, which lost 6 bases and 0 bases, there was a span of 8 bases. This CDR3 has 12 amino acids. The material sequenced was memory (CD45RA-) CD4+ T cells from blood. The TCR sequence derives from a human donor in good health. This chain uses TRBV29-1 with TRBJ1-1; D gene ambiguous. The CDR3 bases are TGCAGCGTCCCCGCCTTGAACACTGAAGCTTTCTTT. This encodes CSVPALNTEAFF.